These 16 T cell receptor beta chains were sequenced from one sample in a study of a mutant IDH1 vaccine in newly diagnosed glioma. The table came from immunoSEQ multiplex PCR; TCRdb's copy has only in-frame clones and leaves some out. The data contain some 90,000 clones, roughly four fifths of them seen just once; the ten biggest clones take up around 5.2%. The time point: baseline, week 1 (first vaccination visit). As for treatment: pre-vaccination baseline after standard-of-care therapy. The sequencing here drew on PBMCs, taken from a glioma patient treated with radiotherapy, temozolomide or both. Receptors originate from a man aged 35 to 55 with glioma. Some clones in this sample may be carry-over from other donors' samples.

This chain uses TRBV6-5 with TRBJ1-6, with 10 positions matching TRBD1. This CDR3 is built from 15 residues. The V gene's germline CDR1 is MNHEY and CDR2 SVGAGI. Germline trimming cut 4 bases from V and 8 bases from J; bases unmatched to any gene: 5. The CDR3 DNA sequence: TGTGCCAGCAGTTTTGTAGGACAGGGGGATTCACCCCTCCACTTT. Its translation: CASSFVGQGDSPLHF.

V usage is TRBV9 and J usage is TRBJ1-5; D gene unclear. The CDR3 sequence is 15 residues long. The germline V gene has CDR1 SGDLS and CDR2 YYNGEE. With 0 bases removed from V and 4 bases from J, the gap between germline ends came to 11 bases. The CDR3 is CASSVGQSLNQPQHF. The CDR3 region has the DNA TGTGCCAGCAGCGTAGGCCAGAGTCTAAATCAGCCCCAGCATTTT.

The CDR3 DNA follows: TGTGCCAGCAGCCAGGCGAGACAGGGCGGGAACTATGGCTACACCTTC. Translation gives CASSQARQGGNYGYTF. V is TRBV4-2 and J is TRBJ1-2, with 7 bases identical to TRBD1. CDR1 LGHNA and CDR2 YNFKEQ come from the germline V gene. V was pared by 3 bases and J by 2 bases, with 9 bases of the junction left unmatched. The CDR3 sequence is 16 residues long.

The chain employs TRBV18 and TRBJ1-2; TRBD1 is a possible D gene (6 bases). V lost 3 bases to trimming and J lost 2 bases, with 16 bases between them. The CDR3 covers 16 residues. CDR1 is KGHSH and CDR2 is LQKENI in the germline V gene. This chain's CDR3 is CASSPSVMGGNYGYTF. The CDR3 DNA sequence: TGTGCCAGCTCACCCTCTGTAATGGGGGGCAACTATGGCTACACCTTC.

The rearrangement joins TRBV19 to TRBJ1-5; 8 bases fit TRBD1. The CDR3 runs 15 residues. Germline values: CDR1 LNHDA, CDR2 SQIVND (reference sequence). V was pared by 4 bases and J by 6 bases, with 8 bases of the junction left unmatched. The CDR3: CASSTTQGASQPQHF. CDR3 coding DNA: TGTGCCAGTAGTACCACTCAGGGGGCAAGTCAGCCCCAGCATTTT.

The V gene is TRBV13, the J gene TRBJ1-2; 9 bases map to TRBD1. Germline values: CDR1 PRHDT, CDR2 FYEKMQ (reference sequence). V trimming: 4 bases; J trimming: 7 bases; junction bases outside the gene matches: 7. The CDR3 length is 14 residues. Here the CDR3 DNA reads TGTGCCAGCAGCTGGGGACAGGGAACTGCTGGCTACACCTTC. Its translation is CASSWGQGTAGYTF.

This chain connects TRBV6-5 to TRBJ2-7; 8 bases align to TRBD1. This CDR3 contains 15 residues. After removal of 0 bases from V and 4 bases from J, the junction contained 5 bases not matched to a gene. Germline CDR1 and CDR2: MNHEY and SVGAGI. The CDR3 sequence is CASSYSTGQDYEQYF. CDR3 sequence (DNA): TGTGCCAGCAGTTACTCGACGGGACAGGATTACGAGCAGTACTTC.

The V gene is TRBV18, the J gene TRBJ2-3; TRBD1 matches at 9 bases. CDR1 is KGHSH and CDR2 is LQKENI in the germline V gene. This CDR3 comprises 15 residues. Losses at the gene ends were 4 bases for V and 5 bases for J; bases not matched to a gene: 7. CDR3 amino acids: CASSRPGQGQDTQYF. The CDR3 nucleotides read TGTGCCAGCTCACGCCCGGGACAGGGTCAAGATACGCAGTATTTT.

The V call is TRBV5-1, the J call TRBJ2-7; D may be TRBD2 (5 bases). V shed 2 bases and J shed 3 bases, with 15 bases lying between them. CDR1 is SGHRS and CDR2 is YFSETQ in the germline V gene. The CDR3 sequence is 15 residues long. The CDR3 protein is CASSFRGTRDYEQYF. The CDR3, as DNA: TGCGCCAGCAGCTTTCGGGGTACTAGAGACTACGAGCAGTACTTC.

This chain connects TRBV2 to TRBJ1-5, with 9 bases matching TRBD1. Germline V gene sequence: CDR1 SNHLY, CDR2 FYNNEI. The CDR3 is 16 amino acids. V lost 2 bases and J lost 5; bases outside the gene matches: 7. As DNA, the CDR3 is TGTGCCAGCAGTGAATTCGGGACAGGGCCGTATCAGCCCCAGCATTTT. It is translated as CASSEFGTGPYQPQHF. The full variable domain, in which reference TRBV2 and TRBJ1-5 provide the parts outside the CDR3, is EPEVTQTPSHQVTQMGQEVILRCVPISNHLYFYWYRQILGQKVEFLVSFYNNEISEKSEIFDDQFSVERPDGSNFTLKIRSTKLEDSAMYFCASSEFGTGPYQPQHFGDGTRLSIL.

The chain couples TRBV19 to TRBJ2-5; D possibly corresponds to TRBD2 (5 bases). This CDR3 is 15 amino acids long. V lost 5 bases, J lost 1 base, and 14 bases lay in between. The germline CDR1 and CDR2 sequences are LNHDA and SQIVND (reference sequence). CDR3 bases: TGTGCCAGTAGTTGGAGCGGCTCGACCCAAGAGACCCAGTACTTC. Its translation is CASSWSGSTQETQYF.

This chain uses TRBV6-5 with TRBJ1-1; TRBD1 matches 10 bases. The CDR3 sequence is 14 residues long. The junction had 5 bases not matched to a gene; V was cut back by 6 bases and J by 4 bases. The V gene's germline CDR1 is MNHEY and CDR2 SVGAGI. DNA for the CDR3: TGTGCCAGCAGACCTGACAGGGGGCCCACTGAAGCTTTCTTT. Translated, it gives CASRPDRGPTEAFF.

The rearrangement uses TRBV6-1 and TRBJ1-2; 10 bases line up with TRBD1. CDR1 and CDR2 (germline): MNHNS, SASEGT. The V segment lost 2 bases and the J segment 2 bases; nucleotides outside the gene matches: 8. The CDR3 loop spans 17 amino acids. For the CDR3, the DNA is TGTGCCAGCAGTGAATGGGTCGACAGGGGGCCCAACTATGGCTACACCTTC. Protein: CASSEWVDRGPNYGYTF.

In DNA, the CDR3 is TGTGCCACCAGCAAGGGACTGTATTACGAGCAGTACTTC. Translated, it gives CATSKGLYYEQYF. The V and J genes are TRBV15 and TRBJ2-7; perhaps TRBD2 as D (6 bases). There are 13 residues in the CDR3. The V end was cut by 4 bases, the J end by 4 bases, with 11 bases between. CDR1 is LNHNV and CDR2 is YYDKDF in the germline V gene (reference sequence).

The chain uses TRBV18 and TRBJ1-3; D gene unclear. CDR1 and CDR2 from the germline V gene are KGHSH and LQKENI. Trimming pared 6 bases from V and 8 bases from J, leaving 11 bases between. This CDR3 comprises 12 residues. This CDR3 reads CASSPTGDTIYF. The CDR3 DNA reads TGTGCCAGCTCCCCCACCGGAGACACCATATATTTT.

The chain carries TRBV4-1 and TRBJ1-2; a possible D gene is TRBD1 (6 bases). The V end was cut by 3 bases, the J end by 7 bases, with 18 bases between. Germline loops: CDR1 MGHRA, CDR2 YSYEKL. The CDR3 is made up of 15 amino acids. The CDR3 nucleotides are TGCGCCAGCAGCCAGCCGGCGTCGCCAGGGGCTGGCTACACCTTC. Translated: CASSQPASPGAGYTF.